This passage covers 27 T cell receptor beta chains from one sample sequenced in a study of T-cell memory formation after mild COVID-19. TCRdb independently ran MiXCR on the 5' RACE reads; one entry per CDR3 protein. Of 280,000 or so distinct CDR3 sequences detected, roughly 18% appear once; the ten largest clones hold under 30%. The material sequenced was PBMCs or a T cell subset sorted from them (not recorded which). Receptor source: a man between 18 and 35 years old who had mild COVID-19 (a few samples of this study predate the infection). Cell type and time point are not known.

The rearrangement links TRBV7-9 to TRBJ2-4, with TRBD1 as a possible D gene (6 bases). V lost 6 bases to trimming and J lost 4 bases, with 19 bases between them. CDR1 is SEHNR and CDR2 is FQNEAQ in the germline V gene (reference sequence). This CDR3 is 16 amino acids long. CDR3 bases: TGTGCCAGCAGACCCCCTCCCAGGGGACGAAAAAACATTCAGTACTTC. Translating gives CASRPPPRGRKNIQYF.

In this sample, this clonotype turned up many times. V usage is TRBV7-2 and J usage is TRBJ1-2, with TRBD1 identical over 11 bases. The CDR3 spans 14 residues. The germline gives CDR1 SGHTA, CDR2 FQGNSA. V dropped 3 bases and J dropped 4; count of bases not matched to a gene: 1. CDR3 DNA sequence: TGTGCCAGCAGCTTCGGGACAGGGGGCTATGGCTACACCTTC. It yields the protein CASSFGTGGYGYTF.

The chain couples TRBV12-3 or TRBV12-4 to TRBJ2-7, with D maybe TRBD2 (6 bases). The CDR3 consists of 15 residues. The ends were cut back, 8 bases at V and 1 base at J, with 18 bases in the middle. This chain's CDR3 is CASSYRRGRSYEQYF. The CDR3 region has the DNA TGTGCCAGCTCCTATAGGAGGGGCCGATCCTACGAGCAGTACTTC.

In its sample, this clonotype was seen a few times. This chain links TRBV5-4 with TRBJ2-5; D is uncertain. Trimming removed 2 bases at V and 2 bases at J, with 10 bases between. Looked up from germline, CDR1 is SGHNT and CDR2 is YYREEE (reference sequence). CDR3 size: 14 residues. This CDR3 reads CASSLEIGQETQYF. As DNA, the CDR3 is TGTGCCAGCAGCTTAGAGATAGGTCAAGAGACCCAGTACTTC.

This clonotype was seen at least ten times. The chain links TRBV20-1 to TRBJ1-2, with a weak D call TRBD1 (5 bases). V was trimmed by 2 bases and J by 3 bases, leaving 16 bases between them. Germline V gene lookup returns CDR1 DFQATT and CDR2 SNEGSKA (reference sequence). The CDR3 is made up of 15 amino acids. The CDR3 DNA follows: TGCAGTGCTAGAAAATTGGAGGTGGGGGACTATGGCTACACCTTC. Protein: CSARKLEVGDYGYTF.

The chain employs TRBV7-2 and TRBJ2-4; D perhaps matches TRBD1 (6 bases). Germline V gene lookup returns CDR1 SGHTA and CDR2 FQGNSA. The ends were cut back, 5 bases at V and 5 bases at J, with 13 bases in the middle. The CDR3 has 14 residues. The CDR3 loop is CASSNTGLQNIQYF. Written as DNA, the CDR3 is TGTGCCAGCAGCAATACAGGGTTACAAAACATTCAGTACTTC.

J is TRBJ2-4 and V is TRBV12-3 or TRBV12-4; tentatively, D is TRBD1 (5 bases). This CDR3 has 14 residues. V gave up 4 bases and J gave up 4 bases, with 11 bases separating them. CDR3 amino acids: CASSSATAKNIQYF. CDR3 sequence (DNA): TGTGCCAGCAGTTCCGCGACAGCGAAAAACATTCAGTACTTC.

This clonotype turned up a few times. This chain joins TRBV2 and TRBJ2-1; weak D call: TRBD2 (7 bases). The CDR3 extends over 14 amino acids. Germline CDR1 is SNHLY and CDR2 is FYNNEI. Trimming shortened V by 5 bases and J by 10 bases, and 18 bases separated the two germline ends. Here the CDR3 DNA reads TGTGCCAGCAGTCCTGGGTCGGGGGGCAACGAGCAGTTCTTC. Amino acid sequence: CASSPGSGGNEQFF.

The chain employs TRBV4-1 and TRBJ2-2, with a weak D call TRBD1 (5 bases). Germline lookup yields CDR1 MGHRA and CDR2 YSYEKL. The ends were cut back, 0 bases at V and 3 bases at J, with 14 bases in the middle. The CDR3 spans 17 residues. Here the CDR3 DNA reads TGCGCCAGCAGCCAAGACCCAGGGTTGCTCTACACCGGGGAGCTGTTTTTT. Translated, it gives CASSQDPGLLYTGELFF.

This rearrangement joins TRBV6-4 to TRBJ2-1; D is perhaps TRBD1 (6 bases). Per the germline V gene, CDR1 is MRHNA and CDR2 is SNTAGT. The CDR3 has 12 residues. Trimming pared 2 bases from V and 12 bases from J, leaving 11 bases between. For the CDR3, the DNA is TGTGCCAGCAGTGACCCTGGACAGAGGCAGTTCTTC. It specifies CASSDPGQRQFF.

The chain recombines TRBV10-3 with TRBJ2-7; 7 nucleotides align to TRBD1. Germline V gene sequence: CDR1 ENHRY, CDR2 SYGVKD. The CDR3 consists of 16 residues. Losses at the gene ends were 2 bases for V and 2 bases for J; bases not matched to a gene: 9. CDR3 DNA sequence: TGTGCCATCAGTGAGGAGTCGACAGGGATCCCCTACGAGCAGTACTTC. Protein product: CAISEESTGIPYEQYF.

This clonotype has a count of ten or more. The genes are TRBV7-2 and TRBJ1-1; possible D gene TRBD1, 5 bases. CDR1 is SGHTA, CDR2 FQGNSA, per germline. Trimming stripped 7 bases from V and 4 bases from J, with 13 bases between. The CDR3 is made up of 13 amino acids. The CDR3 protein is CASTQWGVTEAFF. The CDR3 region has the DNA TGTGCCAGCACCCAGTGGGGGGTCACTGAAGCTTTCTTT.

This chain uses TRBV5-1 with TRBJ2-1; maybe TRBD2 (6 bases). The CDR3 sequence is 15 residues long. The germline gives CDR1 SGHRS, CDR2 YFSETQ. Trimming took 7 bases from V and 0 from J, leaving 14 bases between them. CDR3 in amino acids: CASGTGGSSYNEQFF. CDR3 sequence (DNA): TGCGCCAGCGGAACCGGGGGTAGCTCCTACAATGAGCAGTTCTTC.

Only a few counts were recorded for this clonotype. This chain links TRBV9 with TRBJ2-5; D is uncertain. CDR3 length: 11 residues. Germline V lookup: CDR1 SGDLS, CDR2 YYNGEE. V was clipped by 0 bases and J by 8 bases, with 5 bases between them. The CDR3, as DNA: TGTGCCAGCAGCGTAGGAAAAACCCAGTACTTC. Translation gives CASSVGKTQYF.

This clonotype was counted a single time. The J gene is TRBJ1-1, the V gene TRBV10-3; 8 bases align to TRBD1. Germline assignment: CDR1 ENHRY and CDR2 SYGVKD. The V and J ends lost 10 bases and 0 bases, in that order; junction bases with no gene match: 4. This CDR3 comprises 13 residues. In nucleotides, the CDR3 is TGTGCCACCGGGGACAGGCTGAACACTGAAGCTTTCTTT. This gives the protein CATGDRLNTEAFF.

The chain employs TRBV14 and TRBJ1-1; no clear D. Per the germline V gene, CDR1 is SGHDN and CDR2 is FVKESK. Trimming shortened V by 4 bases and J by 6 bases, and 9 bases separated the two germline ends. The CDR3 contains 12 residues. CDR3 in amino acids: CASSPGWAEAFF. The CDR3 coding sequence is TGTGCCAGCAGCCCAGGTTGGGCTGAAGCTTTCTTT.

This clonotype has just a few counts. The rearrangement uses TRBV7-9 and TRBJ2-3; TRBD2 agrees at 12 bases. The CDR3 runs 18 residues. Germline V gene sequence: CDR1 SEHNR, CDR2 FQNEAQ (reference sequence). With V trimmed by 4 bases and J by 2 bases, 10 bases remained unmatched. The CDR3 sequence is CASSSYRTSGENTDTQYF. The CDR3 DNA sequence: TGTGCCAGCAGCTCTTACCGGACTAGCGGGGAGAACACAGATACGCAGTATTTT.

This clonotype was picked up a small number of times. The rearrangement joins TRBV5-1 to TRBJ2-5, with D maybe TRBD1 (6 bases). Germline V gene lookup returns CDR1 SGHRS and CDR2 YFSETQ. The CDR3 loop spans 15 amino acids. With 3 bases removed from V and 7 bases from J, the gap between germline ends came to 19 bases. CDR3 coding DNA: TGCGCCAGCAGCTCAGACTGGACAGCCTCGGGGACCCAGTACTTC. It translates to CASSSDWTASGTQYF.

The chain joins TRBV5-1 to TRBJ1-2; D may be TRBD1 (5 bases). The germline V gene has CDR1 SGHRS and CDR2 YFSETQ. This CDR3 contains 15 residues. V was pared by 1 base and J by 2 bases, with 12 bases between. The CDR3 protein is CASSLTFRDNYGYTF. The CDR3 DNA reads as TGCGCCAGCAGCTTGACTTTCAGGGACAACTATGGCTACACCTTC.

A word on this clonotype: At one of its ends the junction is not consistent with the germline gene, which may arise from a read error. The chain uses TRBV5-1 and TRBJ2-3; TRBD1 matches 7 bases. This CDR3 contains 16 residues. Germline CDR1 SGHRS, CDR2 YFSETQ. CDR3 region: CAGSPRQGFKADTQYF. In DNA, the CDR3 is TGCGCCGGCAGCCCCAGACAGGGATTCAAGGCAGATACGCAGTATTTT.

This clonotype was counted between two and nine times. The CDR3: CASSPGRDQETQYF. CDR3 nucleotide sequence: TGTGCCAGCTCACCAGGCAGAGACCAAGAGACCCAGTACTTC. The rearrangement joins TRBV18 to TRBJ2-5; D is unclear. There are 14 residues in the CDR3. V lost 2 bases to trimming and J lost 0 bases, with 7 bases between them. Looked up from germline, CDR1 is KGHSH and CDR2 is LQKENI.

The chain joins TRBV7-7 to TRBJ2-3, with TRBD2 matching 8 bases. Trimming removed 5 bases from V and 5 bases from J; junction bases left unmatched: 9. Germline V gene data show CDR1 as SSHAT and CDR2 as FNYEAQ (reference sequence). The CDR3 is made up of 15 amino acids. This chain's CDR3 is CASSQSGGPGDTQYF. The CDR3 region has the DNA TGTGCCAGCAGCCAGTCGGGGGGGCCGGGAGATACGCAGTATTTT.

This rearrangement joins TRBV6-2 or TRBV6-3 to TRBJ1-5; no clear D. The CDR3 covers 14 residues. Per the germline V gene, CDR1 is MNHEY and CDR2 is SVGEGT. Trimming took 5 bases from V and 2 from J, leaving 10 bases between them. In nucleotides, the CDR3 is TGTGCCAGCAGTCGCGTCACTCGCAATCAGCCCCAGCATTTT. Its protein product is CASSRVTRNQPQHF.

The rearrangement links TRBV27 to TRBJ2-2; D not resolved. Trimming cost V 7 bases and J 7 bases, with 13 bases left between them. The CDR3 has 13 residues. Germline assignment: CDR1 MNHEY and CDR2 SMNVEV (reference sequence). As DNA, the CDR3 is TGTGCCAGCACCGCGTCCACGGTCGGGGAGCTGTTTTTT. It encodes CASTASTVGELFF.

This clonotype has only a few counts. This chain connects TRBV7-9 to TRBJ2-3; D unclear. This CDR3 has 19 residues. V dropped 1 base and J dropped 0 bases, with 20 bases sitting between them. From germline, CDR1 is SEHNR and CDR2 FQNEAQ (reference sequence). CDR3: CASSLVVSARPRSTDTQYF. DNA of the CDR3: TGTGCCAGCAGCTTAGTAGTGTCGGCCCGGCCTCGGAGCACAGATACGCAGTATTTT.

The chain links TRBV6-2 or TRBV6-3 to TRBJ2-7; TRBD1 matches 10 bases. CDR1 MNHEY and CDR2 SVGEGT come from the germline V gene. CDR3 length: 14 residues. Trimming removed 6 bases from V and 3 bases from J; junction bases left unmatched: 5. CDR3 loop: CASRRGTGVYEQYF. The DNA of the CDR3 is TGTGCCAGCAGGAGGGGGACAGGGGTCTACGAGCAGTACTTC.

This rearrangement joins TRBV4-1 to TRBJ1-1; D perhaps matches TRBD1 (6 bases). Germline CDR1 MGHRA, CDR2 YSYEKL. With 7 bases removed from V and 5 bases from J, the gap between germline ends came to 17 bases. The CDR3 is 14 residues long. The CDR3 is CASTQGFRRTEAFF. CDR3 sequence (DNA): TGCGCCAGCACCCAGGGGTTTCGGAGAACTGAAGCTTTCTTT.